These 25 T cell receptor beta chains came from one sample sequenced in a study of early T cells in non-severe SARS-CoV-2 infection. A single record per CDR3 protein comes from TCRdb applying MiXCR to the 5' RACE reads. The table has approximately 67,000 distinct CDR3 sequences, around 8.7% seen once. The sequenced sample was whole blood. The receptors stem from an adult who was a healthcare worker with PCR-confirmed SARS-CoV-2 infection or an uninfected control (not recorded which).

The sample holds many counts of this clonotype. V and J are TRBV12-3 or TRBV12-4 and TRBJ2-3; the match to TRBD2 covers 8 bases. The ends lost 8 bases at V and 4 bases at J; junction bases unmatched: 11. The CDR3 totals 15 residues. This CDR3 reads CASSVYVGGADTQYF. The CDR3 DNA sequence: TGTGCCAGCTCAGTTTATGTCGGGGGGGCAGATACGCAGTATTTT.

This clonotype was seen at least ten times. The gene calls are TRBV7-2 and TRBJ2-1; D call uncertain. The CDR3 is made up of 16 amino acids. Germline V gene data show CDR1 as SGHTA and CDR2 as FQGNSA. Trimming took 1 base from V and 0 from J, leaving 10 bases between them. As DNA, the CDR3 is TGTGCCAGCAGCTTAGGTTCCATAAGCTCCTACAATGAGCAGTTCTTC. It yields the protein CASSLGSISSYNEQFF.

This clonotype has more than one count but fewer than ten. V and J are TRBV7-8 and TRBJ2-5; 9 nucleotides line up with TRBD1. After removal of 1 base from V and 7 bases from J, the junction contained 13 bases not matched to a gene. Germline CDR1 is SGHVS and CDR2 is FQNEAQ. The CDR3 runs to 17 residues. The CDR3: CASSLVLPGGQGGTQYF. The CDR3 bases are TGTGCCAGCAGCTTAGTTCTGCCCGGGGGACAGGGTGGGACCCAGTACTTC. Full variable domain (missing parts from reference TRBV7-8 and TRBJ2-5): GAGVSQSPRYKVAKRGQDVALRCDPISGHVSLFWYQQALGQGPEFLTYFQNEAQLDKSGLPSDRFFAERPEGSVSTLKIQRTQQEDSAVYLCASSLVLPGGQGGTQYFGPGTRLLVL.

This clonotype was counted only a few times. CDR3 loop: CASSLGLATSTDTQYF. CDR3 DNA: TGTGCCAGCAGTTTAGGACTAGCGACTAGCACAGATACGCAGTATTTT. This chain connects TRBV12-3 or TRBV12-4 to TRBJ2-3; 8 bases map to TRBD2. V trimming: 1 base; J trimming: 0 bases; junction bases outside the gene matches: 3. This CDR3 has 16 residues.

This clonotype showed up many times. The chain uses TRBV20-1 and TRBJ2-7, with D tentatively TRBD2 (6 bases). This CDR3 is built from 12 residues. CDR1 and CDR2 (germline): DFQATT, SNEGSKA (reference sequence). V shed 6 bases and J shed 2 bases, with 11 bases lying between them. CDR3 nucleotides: TGCAGTGCATCCGGGAGTACCTACGAGCAGTACTTC. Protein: CSASGSTYEQYF.

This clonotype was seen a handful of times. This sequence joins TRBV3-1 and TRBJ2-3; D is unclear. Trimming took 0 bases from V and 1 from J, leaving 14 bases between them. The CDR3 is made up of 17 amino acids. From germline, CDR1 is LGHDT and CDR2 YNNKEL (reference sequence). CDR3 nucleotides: TGTGCCAGCAGCCAAGATAGGGCAGGTGGGGGCACAGATACGCAGTATTTT. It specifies CASSQDRAGGGTDTQYF.

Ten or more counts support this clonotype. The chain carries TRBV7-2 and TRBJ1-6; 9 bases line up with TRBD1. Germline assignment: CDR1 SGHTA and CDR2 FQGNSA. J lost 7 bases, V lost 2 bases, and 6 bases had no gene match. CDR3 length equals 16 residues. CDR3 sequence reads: CASSLFAGQGNSPLHF. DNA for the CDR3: TGTGCCAGCAGCTTATTTGCGGGACAGGGAAATTCACCCCTCCACTTT.

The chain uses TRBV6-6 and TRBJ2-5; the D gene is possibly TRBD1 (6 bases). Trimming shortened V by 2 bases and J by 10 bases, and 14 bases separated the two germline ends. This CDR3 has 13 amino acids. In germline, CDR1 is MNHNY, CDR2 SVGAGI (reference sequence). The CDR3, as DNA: TGTGCCAGCAGTTACACTGAATGGGGGCTCCAGTACTTC. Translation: CASSYTEWGLQYF.

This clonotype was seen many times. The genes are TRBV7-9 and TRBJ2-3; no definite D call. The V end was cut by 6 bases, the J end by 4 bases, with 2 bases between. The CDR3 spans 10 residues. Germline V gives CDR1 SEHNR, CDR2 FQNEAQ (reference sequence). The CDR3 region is CASRADTQYF. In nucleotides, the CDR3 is TGTGCCAGCAGAGCAGATACGCAGTATTTT.

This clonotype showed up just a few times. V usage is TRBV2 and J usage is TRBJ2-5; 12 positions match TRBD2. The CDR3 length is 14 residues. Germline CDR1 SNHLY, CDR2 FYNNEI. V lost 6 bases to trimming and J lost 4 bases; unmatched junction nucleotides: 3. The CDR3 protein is CASRGGLAGETQYF. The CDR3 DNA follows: TGTGCCAGCAGGGGGGGACTAGCGGGAGAGACCCAGTACTTC.

The CDR3 here is CASSLQEYNEQFF. As DNA, the CDR3 is TGCGCCAGCAGCCTACAGGAATACAATGAGCAGTTCTTC. The chain is built from TRBV5-1 and TRBJ2-1, with D possibly TRBD1 on 5 matching bases. V dropped 4 bases and J dropped 4 bases, with 9 bases sitting between them. There are 13 residues in the CDR3. Germline-derived CDR1 and CDR2 are SGHRS and YFSETQ.

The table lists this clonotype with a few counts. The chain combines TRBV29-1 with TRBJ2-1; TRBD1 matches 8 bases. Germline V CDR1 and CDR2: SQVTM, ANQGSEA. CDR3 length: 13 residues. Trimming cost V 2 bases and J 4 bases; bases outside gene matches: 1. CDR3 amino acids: CSVETGGYNEQFF. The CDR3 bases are TGCAGCGTTGAAACAGGGGGGTACAATGAGCAGTTCTTC.

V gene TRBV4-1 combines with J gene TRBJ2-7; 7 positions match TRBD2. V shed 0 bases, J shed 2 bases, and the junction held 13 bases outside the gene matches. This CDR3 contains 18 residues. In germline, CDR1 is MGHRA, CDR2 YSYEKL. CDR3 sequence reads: CASSQDGLAEPSPYEQYF. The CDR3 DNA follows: TGCGCCAGCAGCCAAGATGGGCTAGCGGAGCCCTCGCCCTACGAGCAGTACTTC.

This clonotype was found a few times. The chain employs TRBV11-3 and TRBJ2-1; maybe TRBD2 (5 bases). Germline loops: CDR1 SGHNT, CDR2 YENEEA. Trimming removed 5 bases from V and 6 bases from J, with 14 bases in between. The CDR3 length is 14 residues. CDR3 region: CASSPYGVTNEQFF. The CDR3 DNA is TGTGCCAGCAGCCCCTACGGGGTGACCAATGAGCAGTTCTTC.

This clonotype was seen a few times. CDR3 region: CASSLELGYEQYF. CDR3 coding DNA: TGTGCCAGCAGCTTAGAACTCGGCTACGAGCAGTACTTC. The chain uses TRBV11-3 and TRBJ2-7; D remains ambiguous. The CDR3 is made up of 13 amino acids. V lost 0 bases and J lost 3, with 6 bases in between. Germline V CDR1 and CDR2: SGHNT, YENEEA.

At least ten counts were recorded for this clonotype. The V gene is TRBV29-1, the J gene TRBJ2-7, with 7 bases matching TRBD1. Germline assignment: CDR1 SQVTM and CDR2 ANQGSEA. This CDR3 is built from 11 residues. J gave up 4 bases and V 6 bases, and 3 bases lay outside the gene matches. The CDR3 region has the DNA TGCAGCGTGACCAGGGGGTACGAGCAGTACTTC. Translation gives CSVTRGYEQYF.

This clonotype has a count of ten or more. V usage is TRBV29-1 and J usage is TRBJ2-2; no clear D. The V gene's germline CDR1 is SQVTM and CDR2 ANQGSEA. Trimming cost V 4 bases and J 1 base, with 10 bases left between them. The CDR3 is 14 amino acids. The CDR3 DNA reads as TGCAGCGTTGGCGGTAGCAGGAACACCGGGGAGCTGTTTTTT. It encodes CSVGGSRNTGELFF.

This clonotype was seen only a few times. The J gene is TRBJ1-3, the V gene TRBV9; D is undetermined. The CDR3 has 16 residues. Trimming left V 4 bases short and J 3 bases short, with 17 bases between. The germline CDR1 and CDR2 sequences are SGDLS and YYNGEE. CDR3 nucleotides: TGTGCCAGCAGCCCCTCCTACTGGGGAAGTGGAAACACCATATATTTT. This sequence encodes CASSPSYWGSGNTIYF.

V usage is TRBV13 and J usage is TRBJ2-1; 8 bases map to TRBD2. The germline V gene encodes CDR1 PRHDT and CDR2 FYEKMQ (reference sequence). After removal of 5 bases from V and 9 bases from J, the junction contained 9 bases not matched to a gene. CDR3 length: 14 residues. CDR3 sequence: CASSPGGASGEQFF. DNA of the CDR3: TGTGCCAGCAGCCCCGGGGGGGCGTCGGGTGAGCAGTTCTTC.

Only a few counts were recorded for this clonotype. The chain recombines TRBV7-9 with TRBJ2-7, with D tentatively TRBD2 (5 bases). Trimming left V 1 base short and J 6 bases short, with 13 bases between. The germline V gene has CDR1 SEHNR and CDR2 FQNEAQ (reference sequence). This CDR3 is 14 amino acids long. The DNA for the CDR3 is TGTGCCAGCAGCTTAGGTAGATCCGGGGTCGAGCAGTACTTC. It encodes CASSLGRSGVEQYF.

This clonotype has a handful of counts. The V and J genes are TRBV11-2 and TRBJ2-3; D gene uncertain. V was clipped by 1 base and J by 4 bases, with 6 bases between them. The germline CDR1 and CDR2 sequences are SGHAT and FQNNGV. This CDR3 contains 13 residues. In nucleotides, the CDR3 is TGTGCCAGCAGCTTAGGTCTGTCAGATACGCAGTATTTT. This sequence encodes CASSLGLSDTQYF.

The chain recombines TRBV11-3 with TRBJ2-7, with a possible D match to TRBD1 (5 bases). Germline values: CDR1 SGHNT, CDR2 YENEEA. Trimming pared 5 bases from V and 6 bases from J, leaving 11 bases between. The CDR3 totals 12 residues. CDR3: CASSTQGGEQYF. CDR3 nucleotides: TGTGCCAGCAGCACGCAGGGTGGCGAGCAGTACTTC.

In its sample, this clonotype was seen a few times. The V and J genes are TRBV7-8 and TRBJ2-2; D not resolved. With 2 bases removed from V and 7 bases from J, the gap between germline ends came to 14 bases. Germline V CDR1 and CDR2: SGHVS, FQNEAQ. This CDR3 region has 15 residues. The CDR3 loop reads CASSLSLKSGGELFF. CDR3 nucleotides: TGTGCCAGCAGCTTAAGCCTTAAAAGTGGCGGGGAGCTGTTTTTT. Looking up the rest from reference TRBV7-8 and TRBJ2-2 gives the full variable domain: GAGVSQSPRYKVAKRGQDVALRCDPISGHVSLFWYQQALGQGPEFLTYFQNEAQLDKSGLPSDRFFAERPEGSVSTLKIQRTQQEDSAVYLCASSLSLKSGGELFFGEGSRLTVL.

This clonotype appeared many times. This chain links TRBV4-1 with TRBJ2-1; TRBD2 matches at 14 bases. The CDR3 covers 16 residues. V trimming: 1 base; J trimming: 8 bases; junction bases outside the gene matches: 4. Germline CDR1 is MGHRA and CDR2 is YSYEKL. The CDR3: CASSQGLAGGGDEQFF. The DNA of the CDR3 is TGCGCCAGCAGCCAAGGACTAGCGGGAGGGGGGGATGAGCAGTTCTTC.

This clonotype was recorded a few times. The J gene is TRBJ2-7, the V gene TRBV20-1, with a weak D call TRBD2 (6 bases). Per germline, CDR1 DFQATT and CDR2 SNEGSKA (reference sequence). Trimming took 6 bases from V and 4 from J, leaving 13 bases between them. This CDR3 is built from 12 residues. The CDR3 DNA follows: TGCAGTGCCCCAGTGGCGGGATACGAGCAGTACTTC. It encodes CSAPVAGYEQYF.